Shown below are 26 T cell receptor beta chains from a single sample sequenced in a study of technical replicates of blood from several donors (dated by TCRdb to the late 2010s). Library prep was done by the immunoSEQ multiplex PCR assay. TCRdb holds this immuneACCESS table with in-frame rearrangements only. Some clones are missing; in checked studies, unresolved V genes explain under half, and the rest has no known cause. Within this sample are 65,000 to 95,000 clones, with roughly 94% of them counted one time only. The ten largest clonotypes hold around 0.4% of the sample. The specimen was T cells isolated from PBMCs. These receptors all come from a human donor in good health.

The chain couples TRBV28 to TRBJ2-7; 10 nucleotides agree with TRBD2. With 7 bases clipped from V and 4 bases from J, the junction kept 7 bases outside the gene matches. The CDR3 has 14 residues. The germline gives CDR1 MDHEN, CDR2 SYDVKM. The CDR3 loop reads CASKNLAGVYEQYF. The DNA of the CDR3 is TGTGCCAGCAAAAATCTAGCGGGAGTGTACGAGCAGTACTTC.

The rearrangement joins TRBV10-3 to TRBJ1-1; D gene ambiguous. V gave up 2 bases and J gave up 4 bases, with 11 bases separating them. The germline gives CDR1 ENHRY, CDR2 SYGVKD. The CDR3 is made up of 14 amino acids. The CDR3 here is CAISEKDRGTEAFF. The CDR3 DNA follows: TGTGCCATCAGTGAGAAGGATAGAGGCACTGAAGCTTTCTTT.

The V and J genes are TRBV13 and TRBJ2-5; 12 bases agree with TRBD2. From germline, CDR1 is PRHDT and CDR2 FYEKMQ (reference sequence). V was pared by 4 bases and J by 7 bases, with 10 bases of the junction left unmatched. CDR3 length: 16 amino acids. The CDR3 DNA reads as TGTGCCAGCAGCTCGCGACTAGCGGGAGCCCCAGGGACCCAGTACTTC. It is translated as CASSSRLAGAPGTQYF.

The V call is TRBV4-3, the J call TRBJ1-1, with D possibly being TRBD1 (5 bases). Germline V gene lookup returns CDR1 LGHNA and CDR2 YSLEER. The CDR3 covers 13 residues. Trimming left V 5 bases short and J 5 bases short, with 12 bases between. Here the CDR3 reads CASSYEQGTEAFF. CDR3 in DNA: TGCGCCAGCAGCTACGAGCAGGGTACTGAAGCTTTCTTT.

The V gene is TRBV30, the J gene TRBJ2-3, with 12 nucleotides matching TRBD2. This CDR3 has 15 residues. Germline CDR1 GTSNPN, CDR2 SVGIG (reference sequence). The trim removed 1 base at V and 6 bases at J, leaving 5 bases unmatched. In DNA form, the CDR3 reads TGTGCCTGGAGTGGACTAGCGGGAGTCTTGGATACGCAGTATTTT. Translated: CAWSGLAGVLDTQYF. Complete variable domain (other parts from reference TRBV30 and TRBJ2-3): SQTIHQWPATLVQPVGSPLSLECTVEGTSNPNLYWYRQAAGRGLQLLFYSVGIGQISSEVPQNLSASRPQDRQFILSSKKLLLSDSGFYLCAWSGLAGVLDTQYFGPGTRLTVL.

CDR3 bases: TGTGCCAGCAGTGGACCGGGACTTATAGACGAGCAGTACTTC. Encoded protein: CASSGPGLIDEQYF. The chain carries TRBV27 and TRBJ2-7; D perhaps matches TRBD2 (6 bases). This CDR3 is built from 14 residues. Germline V gene sequence: CDR1 MNHEY, CDR2 SMNVEV (reference sequence). V was pared by 5 bases and J by 5 bases, with 16 bases between.

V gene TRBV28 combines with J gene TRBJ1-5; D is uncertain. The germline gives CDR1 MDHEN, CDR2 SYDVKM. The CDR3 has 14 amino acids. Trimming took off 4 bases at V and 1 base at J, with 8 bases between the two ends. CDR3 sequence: CASSSGRSNQPQHF. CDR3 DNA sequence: TGTGCCAGCAGTTCTGGGAGAAGCAATCAGCCCCAGCATTTT.

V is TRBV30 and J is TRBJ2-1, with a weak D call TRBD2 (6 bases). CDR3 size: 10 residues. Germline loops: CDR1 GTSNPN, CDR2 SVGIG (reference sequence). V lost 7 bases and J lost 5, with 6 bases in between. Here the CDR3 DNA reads TGTGCCTTAGCGGACAATGAGCAGTTCTTC. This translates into CALADNEQFF.

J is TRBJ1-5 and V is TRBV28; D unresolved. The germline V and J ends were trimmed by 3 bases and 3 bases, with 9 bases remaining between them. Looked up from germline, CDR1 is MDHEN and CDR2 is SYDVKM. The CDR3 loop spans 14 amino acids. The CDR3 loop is CASSLGELNQPQHF. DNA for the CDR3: TGTGCCAGCAGTTTGGGAGAGCTCAATCAGCCCCAGCATTTT. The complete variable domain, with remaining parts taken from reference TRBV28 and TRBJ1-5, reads DVKVTQSSRYLVKRTGEKVFLECVQDMDHENMFWYRQDPGLGLRLIYFSYDVKMKEKGDIPEGYSVSREKKERFSLILESASTNQTSMYLCASSLGELNQPQHFGDGTRLSIL.

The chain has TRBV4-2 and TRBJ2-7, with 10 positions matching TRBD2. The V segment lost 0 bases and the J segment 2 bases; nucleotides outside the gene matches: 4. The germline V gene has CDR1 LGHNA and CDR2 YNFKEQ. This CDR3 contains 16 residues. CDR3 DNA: TGTGCCAGCAGCCAAGATTCCAGCGGGAGGGCCTACGAGCAGTACTTC. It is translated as CASSQDSSGRAYEQYF.

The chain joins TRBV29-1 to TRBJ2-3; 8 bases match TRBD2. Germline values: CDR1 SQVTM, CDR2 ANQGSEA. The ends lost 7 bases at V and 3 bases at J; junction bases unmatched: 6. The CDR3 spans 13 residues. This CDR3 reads CSASGSFTDTQYF. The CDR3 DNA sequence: TGCAGCGCGAGCGGGAGTTTTACAGATACGCAGTATTTT.

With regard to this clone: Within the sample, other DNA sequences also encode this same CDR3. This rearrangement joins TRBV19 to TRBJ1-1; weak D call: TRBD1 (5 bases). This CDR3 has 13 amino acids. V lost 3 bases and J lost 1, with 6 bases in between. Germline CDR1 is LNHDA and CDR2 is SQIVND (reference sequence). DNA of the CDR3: TGTGCCAGTAGTATTAGGGGGAACACTGAAGCTTTCTTT. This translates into CASSIRGNTEAFF. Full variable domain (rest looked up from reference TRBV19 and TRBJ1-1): DGGITQSPKYLFRKEGQNVTLSCEQNLNHDAMYWYRQDPGQGLRLIYYSQIVNDFQKGDIAEGYSVSREKKESFPLTVTSAQKNPTAFYLCASSIRGNTEAFFGQGTRLTVV.

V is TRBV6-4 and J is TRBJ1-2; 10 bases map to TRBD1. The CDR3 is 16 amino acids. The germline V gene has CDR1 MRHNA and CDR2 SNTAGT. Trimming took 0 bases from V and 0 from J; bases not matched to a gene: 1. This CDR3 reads CASSDSGTGANYGYTF. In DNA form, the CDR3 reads TGTGCCAGCAGTGACTCGGGGACAGGGGCTAACTATGGCTACACCTTC.

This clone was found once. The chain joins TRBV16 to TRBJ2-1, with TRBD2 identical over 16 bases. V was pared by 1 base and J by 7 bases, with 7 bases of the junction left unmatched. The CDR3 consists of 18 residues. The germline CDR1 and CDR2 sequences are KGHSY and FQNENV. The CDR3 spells CASSQYGTSGRGMNEQFF. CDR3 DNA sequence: TGTGCCAGCAGCCAATATGGGACTAGCGGGAGGGGTATGAATGAGCAGTTCTTC.

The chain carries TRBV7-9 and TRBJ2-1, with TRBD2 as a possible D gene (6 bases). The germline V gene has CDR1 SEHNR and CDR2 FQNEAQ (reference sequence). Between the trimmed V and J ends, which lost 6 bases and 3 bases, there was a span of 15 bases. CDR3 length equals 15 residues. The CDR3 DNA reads TGTGCCAGCAGTTTGGACGGGAGCTTCTACAATGAGCAGTTCTTC. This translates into CASSLDGSFYNEQFF.

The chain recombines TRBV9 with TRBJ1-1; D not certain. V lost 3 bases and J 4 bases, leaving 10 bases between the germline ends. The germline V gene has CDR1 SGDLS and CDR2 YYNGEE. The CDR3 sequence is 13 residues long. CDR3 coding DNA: TGTGCCAGCAGCGCGGGTTTGACCACTGAAGCTTTCTTT. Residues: CASSAGLTTEAFF.

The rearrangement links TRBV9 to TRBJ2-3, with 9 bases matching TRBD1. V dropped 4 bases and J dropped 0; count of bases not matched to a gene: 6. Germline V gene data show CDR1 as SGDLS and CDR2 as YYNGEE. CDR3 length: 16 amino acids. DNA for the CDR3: TGTGCCAGCAGCCGGGGACAGGGCCCTAGCACAGATACGCAGTATTTT. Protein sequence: CASSRGQGPSTDTQYF.

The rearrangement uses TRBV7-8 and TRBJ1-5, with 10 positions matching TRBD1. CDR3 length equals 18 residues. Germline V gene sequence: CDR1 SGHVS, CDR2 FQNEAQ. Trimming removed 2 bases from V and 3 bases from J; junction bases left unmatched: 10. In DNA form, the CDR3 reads TGTGCCAGCAGCTTATTGGGACAGGGGATAGGGTTCAATCAGCCCCAGCATTTT. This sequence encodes CASSLLGQGIGFNQPQHF.

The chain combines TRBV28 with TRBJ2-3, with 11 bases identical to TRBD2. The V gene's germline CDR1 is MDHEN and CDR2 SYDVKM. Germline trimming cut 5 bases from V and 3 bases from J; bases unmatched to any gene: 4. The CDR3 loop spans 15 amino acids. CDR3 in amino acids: CASSLLAGDTDTQYF. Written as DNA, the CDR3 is TGTGCCAGCAGTCTACTAGCGGGAGATACAGATACGCAGTATTTT.

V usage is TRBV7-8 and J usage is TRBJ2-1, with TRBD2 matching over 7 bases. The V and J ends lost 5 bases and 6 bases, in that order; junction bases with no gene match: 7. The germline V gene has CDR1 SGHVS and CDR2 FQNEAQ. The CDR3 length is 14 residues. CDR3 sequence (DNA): TGTGCCAGCAGCCCCAGACTAGCTCCCAATGAGCAGTTCTTC. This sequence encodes CASSPRLAPNEQFF.

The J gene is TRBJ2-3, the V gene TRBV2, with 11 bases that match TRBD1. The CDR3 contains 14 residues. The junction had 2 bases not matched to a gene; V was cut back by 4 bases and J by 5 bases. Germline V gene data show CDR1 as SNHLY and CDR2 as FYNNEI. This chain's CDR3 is CASSADRGRDTQYF. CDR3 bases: TGTGCCAGCAGTGCGGACAGGGGGCGAGATACGCAGTATTTT.

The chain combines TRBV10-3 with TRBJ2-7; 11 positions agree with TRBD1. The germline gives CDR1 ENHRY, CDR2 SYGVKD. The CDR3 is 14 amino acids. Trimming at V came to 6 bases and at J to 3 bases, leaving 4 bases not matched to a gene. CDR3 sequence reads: CAIRGQGDIYEQYF. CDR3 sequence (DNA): TGTGCCATCAGGGGACAGGGGGATATCTACGAGCAGTACTTC.

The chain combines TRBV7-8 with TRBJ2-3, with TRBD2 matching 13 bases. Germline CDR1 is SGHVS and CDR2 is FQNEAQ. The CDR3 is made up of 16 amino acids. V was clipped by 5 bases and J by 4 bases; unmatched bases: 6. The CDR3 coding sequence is TGTGCCAGCAGCCCCCGGACTAGCGGGAGTTCAGATACGCAGTATTTT. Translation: CASSPRTSGSSDTQYF.

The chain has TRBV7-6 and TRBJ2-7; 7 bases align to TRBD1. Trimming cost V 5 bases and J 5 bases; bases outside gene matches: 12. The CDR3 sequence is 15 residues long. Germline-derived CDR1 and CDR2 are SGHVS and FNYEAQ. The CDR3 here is CASSGRQGFSNEQYF. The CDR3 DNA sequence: TGTGCCAGCAGCGGACGACAGGGTTTTTCTAACGAGCAGTACTTC.

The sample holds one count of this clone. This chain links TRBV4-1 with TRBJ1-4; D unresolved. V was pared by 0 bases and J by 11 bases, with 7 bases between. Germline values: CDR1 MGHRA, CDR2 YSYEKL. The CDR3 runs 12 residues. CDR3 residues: CASSQDIGKLFF. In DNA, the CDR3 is TGCGCCAGCAGCCAAGATATCGGGAAACTGTTTTTT.

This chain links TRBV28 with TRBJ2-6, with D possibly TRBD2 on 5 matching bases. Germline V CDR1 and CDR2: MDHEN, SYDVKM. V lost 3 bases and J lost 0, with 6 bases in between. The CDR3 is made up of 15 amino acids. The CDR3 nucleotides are TGTGCCAGCAGTTTGAGGGTCTCTGGGGCCAACGTCCTGACTTTC. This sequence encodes CASSLRVSGANVLTF.